This TCR beta chain was recorded in a study of monozygotic twins with inflammatory bowel disease. Germline lookup yields CDR1 SGHTA and CDR2 FQGNSA. The CDR3 extends over 13 amino acids. TCRdb reanalyzed the 5' RACE reads, giving one entry per CDR3 protein sequence and no DNA. This sample's table has around 150,000 distinct CDR3 sequences. The source of this sequence is a human donor with ulcerative colitis or Crohn's disease, or a healthy co-twin of an affected twin (not recorded which). V and J are TRBV7-2 and TRBJ1-6; without DNA, the TCRdb call of TRBD1 cannot be checked. The sequenced sample consisted of blood. This CDR3 reads CASSSNRNSPLHF.